This record covers a single T cell receptor beta chain. The data are from a study of blood T cell repertoires in COVID-19. On the study more broadly: PBMCs, B-cell-depleted T cells, or T cells provided the cDNA or gDNA that made up the material.

Enrollees, about 18 to 89 years old, lived in about two dozen US areas. Cohorts were based on clinical histories the participants reported. In the study's own analysis: Reference gene primer amplification gave estimated nucleated cell counts. The data were produced by immunoSEQ multiplex PCR, yet TCRdb's version contains in-frame clones alone and is incomplete. That table furnishes V, J and clone size, whereas the DNA furnished D and trimming. The table has approximately 200,000 clones, around 90% seen once. Sequencing was done on a sample of PBMCs or T cells enriched from blood (not recorded which). The TCR sequence derives from a man younger than 35 with acute COVID-19.

As DNA, the CDR3 is TGTGCCACCCGATCCCCCGGCGGGCCCAGCACAGATACGCAGTATTTT. It translates to CATRSPGGPSTDTQYF. This chain joins TRBV19 and TRBJ2-3, with D possibly matching TRBD2 (5 bases). V shed 10 bases and J shed 0 bases, with 20 bases lying between them. The CDR3 is 16 residues long. Germline loops: CDR1 LNHDA, CDR2 SQIVND (reference sequence).